This is a list of T cell receptor beta chains from one sample in a study of identical twins. TCRdb ran MiXCR on the 5' RACE reads and lists one entry per CDR3 protein. The sample lists approximately 220,000 distinct CDR3 sequences, around 10% occurring once. Sequenced sample: memory (CD45RO+) T cells sorted from blood. These receptor sequences come from a woman in her late teens or twenties in good health. CDR3s leave out the opening cysteine and the closing phenylalanine or tryptophan. A D gene is named only where the DNA matches it firmly.

J gene | V gene | D gene | CDR3 length | CDR3 protein
TRBJ2-7 | TRBV13 | TRBD2 | 13 | ASSRSGLGNYEQY
TRBJ1-2 | TRBV12-3/TRBV12-4 | . | 11 | ASSFGSPYGYT
TRBJ1-3 | TRBV5-1 | . | 11 | ASSVGTRNTIY
TRBJ1-5 | TRBV2 | . | 13 | ASSEAGGFFQPQH
TRBJ2-1 | TRBV6-5 | . | 13 | ASSYTGGSYNEQF
TRBJ2-3 | TRBV9 | . | 11 | ASSPHRGDTQY
TRBJ1-5 | TRBV20-1 | TRBD1 | 12 | SAIPTGGSQPQH
TRBJ2-5 | TRBV7-9 | . | 13 | ASSLQAAKGETQY
TRBJ1-1 | TRBV19 | . | 10 | ASKLLNTEAF
TRBJ1-5 | TRBV5-5 | . | 11 | ASSFQEDQPQH
TRBJ2-1 | TRBV9 | TRBD2 | 15 | ASSPRGDAGAYNEQF
TRBJ1-6 | TRBV7-8 | . | 13 | ASSYLEGAGSPLH
TRBJ2-3 | TRBV7-9 | TRBD2 | 14 | ASSSRGSGGTDTQY
TRBJ2-5 | TRBV5-1 | . | 12 | ASSFSPAQETQY
TRBJ2-3 | TRBV2 | . | 12 | ASSVTGTPDTQY
TRBJ2-2 | TRBV9 | TRBD2 | 15 | ASSVGSGGAFTGELF
TRBJ2-7 | TRBV12-3/TRBV12-4 | TRBD1 | 11 | ASSGDRSPGQY
TRBJ2-3 | TRBV29-1 | TRBD1 | 13 | SVKRGQGTTDTQY
TRBJ2-2 | TRBV7-2 | . | 13 | ASSPYRAGTGELF
TRBJ2-7 | TRBV11-2 | . | 14 | ASRPSAGYFSYEQY
TRBJ2-3 | TRBV2 | . | 12 | ASSALLKGDTQY
TRBJ1-1 | TRBV6-5 | . | 12 | ASSYPGLNTEAF
TRBJ2-7 | TRBV2 | TRBD2 | 12 | AIERGTSGGAQY
TRBJ1-6 | TRBV10-2 | . | 13 | ASISSRQGESPLH
TRBJ2-1 | TRBV7-2 | . | 10 | ASSLRYNEQF
TRBJ1-1 | TRBV10-1 | . | 11 | ASSERVNTEAF
TRBJ1-3 | TRBV2 | . | 13 | ASSEERISGNTIY
TRBJ2-1 | TRBV6-1 | TRBD1 | 12 | ASSPRDRYNEQF
TRBJ2-2 | TRBV6-5 | . | 15 | ASSYSIYAVNTGELF
TRBJ2-3 | TRBV29-1 | . | 11 | SVGFSITDTQY
TRBJ2-6 | TRBV9 | . | 15 | ASSVLAVRSGANVLT
TRBJ2-1 | TRBV30 | . | 10 | AWSSSTNEQF
TRBJ2-3 | TRBV4-1 | TRBD2 | 15 | ASSQDPSGTERDTQY
TRBJ2-7 | TRBV10-2 | . | 13 | ASSESRLFARGQY
TRBJ1-4 | TRBV7-9 | . | 12 | ASSFRHGNEKLF
TRBJ2-3 | TRBV5-1 | TRBD2 | 13 | ASSSSGGAGDTQY
TRBJ2-2 | TRBV5-1 | TRBD1 | 16 | ASSLGQGGGRDTGELF
TRBJ2-5 | TRBV19 | . | 12 | ASSMMGSQETQY
TRBJ2-5 | TRBV9 | . | 13 | ASSVDVGGGETQY
TRBJ2-7 | TRBV6-1 | TRBD1 | 12 | ASIRGQGFSEQY
TRBJ2-2 | TRBV6-2/TRBV6-3 | . | 12 | ASTRDGNTGELF
TRBJ2-7 | TRBV7-8 | . | 13 | ASSLEDLSSYEQY
TRBJ1-1 | TRBV5-1 | TRBD1 | 12 | ASSIGQGKNQAF
TRBJ2-1 | TRBV20-1 | . | 10 | SANRDYNEQF
TRBJ2-3 | TRBV7-3 | . | 11 | ASGGSSTDTQY
TRBJ2-7 | TRBV9 | TRBD1 | 13 | ASSVSPDRAYEQY
TRBJ2-7 | TRBV9 | . | 14 | ASSKGMGASAYEQY
TRBJ2-2 | TRBV11-2 | TRBD2 | 16 | ASSPRSLAGGPTGELF
TRBJ2-5 | TRBV3-1 | . | 11 | ASSQGTEKGQY
TRBJ1-5 | TRBV12-3/TRBV12-4 | . | 11 | ASSLGFSQPQH
TRBJ2-7 | TRBV4-1 | . | 13 | ASSQEGTGAYEQY
TRBJ2-1 | TRBV5-1 | . | 12 | ASSRGPAENEQF
TRBJ1-1 | TRBV5-1 | . | 10 | ASSSSGDKAF
TRBJ2-1 | TRBV7-6 | . | 11 | ASSPSAVHEQF